This is a list of T cell receptor beta chains from one sample in a study of cytomegalovirus exposure and HLA in healthy donors. TCRdb's copy holds only in-frame clones and misses some; the assay was immunoSEQ multiplex PCR. Found here are some 200,000 clones, roughly 70% of them singletons; the top ten hold about 2.5%. Sample: PBMCs. The receptors were gathered from a man in his forties in good health and CMV-seropositive. Both conserved end residues are part of each CDR3. The order of the fields is CDR3 length, D gene, J gene, V gene, clone size, CDR3 DNA, CDR3 protein. A D gene is named only where the DNA matches it firmly. Clone size, where shown, is once, few, many, or a class for clones that have expanded.

length: 16; D: TRBD1; J: TRBJ1-6; V: TRBV6-5; size: -; DNA: TGTGCCAGCAGTTCCCCCGGGACAGGGCGTAATTCACCCCTCCACTTT; CDR3: CASSSPGTGRNSPLHF
length: 12; D: -; J: TRBJ2-1; V: TRBV2; size: -; DNA: TGTGCCAGTTCGACAGACTACAATGAGCAGTTCTTC; CDR3: CASSTDYNEQFF
length: 15; D: TRBD1; J: TRBJ1-2; V: TRBV6-5; size: once; DNA: TGTGCCAGCAGTCCGGGACAGGGGTTAAACTATGGCTACACCTTC; CDR3: CASSPGQGLNYGYTF
length: 14; D: -; J: TRBJ2-5; V: TRBV28; size: few; DNA: TGTGCCAGCACTCCCAAGAGGCAGCAAGAGACCCAGTACTTC; CDR3: CASTPKRQQETQYF
length: 13; D: -; J: TRBJ2-3; V: TRBV2; size: -; DNA: TGTGCCAGCAGTGCCCTTATCGGGGATACGCAGTATTTT; CDR3: CASSALIGDTQYF
length: 15; D: TRBD1; J: TRBJ2-3; V: TRBV5-1; size: -; DNA: TGCGCCAGCAGCTTAACCCTACAGGGGACAGATACGCAGTATTTT; CDR3: CASSLTLQGTDTQYF
length: 13; D: -; J: TRBJ2-3; V: TRBV6-5; size: -; DNA: TGTGCCAGCAGCCAACAGATAACAGATACGCAGTATTTT; CDR3: CASSQQITDTQYF
length: 14; D: -; J: TRBJ1-2; V: TRBV28; size: few; DNA: TGTGCCAGCAGTTTAGGCCTGAATAACTATGGCTACACCTTC; CDR3: CASSLGLNNYGYTF
length: 15; D: TRBD2; J: TRBJ2-5; V: TRBV7-9; size: -; DNA: TGTGCCAGCAGCTTGGTTGCGGGGGAACAAGAGACCCAGTACTTC; CDR3: CASSLVAGEQETQYF
length: 14; D: TRBD2; J: TRBJ2-3; V: TRBV27; size: -; DNA: TGTGCCAGCAGTCTAGCGGGGGTTCCAGATACGCAGTATTTT; CDR3: CASSLAGVPDTQYF
length: 17; D: TRBD1; J: TRBJ1-6; V: TRBV5-6; size: -; DNA: TGTGCCAGCAGCTTGGAAGACAGGGGCTTAGGGAATTCACCCCTCCACTTT; CDR3: CASSLEDRGLGNSPLHF
length: 15; D: -; J: TRBJ2-5; V: TRBV7-2; size: -; DNA: TGTGCCAGCACCCGGGCGGCGGGACGTCAGGAGACCCAGTACTTC; CDR3: CASTRAAGRQETQYF
length: 14; D: TRBD1; J: TRBJ2-7; V: TRBV2; size: once; DNA: TGTGCCAGCAGGACCGGGACAGGGGGGCACGAGCAGTACTTC; CDR3: CASRTGTGGHEQYF
length: 14; D: TRBD1; J: TRBJ1-1; V: TRBV5-1; size: -; DNA: TGCGCCAGCAATAGGGGGGACAGCGGCACTGAAGCTTTCTTT; CDR3: CASNRGDSGTEAFF
length: 13; D: -; J: TRBJ1-2; V: TRBV7-2; size: -; DNA: TGTGCCAGCAGCTTAGATGCGGGTTATGGCTACACCTTC; CDR3: CASSLDAGYGYTF
length: 14; D: -; J: TRBJ2-7; V: TRBV5-6; size: few; DNA: TGTGCCAGCAGCCCGGTGGGCCGCTCCTACGAGCAGTACTTC; CDR3: CASSPVGRSYEQYF
length: 14; D: TRBD1; J: TRBJ1-6; V: TRBV5-1; size: -; DNA: TGCGCCAGCAGCTTGACAGGGGAACGGTCACCCCTCCACTTT; CDR3: CASSLTGERSPLHF
length: 14; D: -; J: TRBJ2-7; V: TRBV18; size: few; DNA: TGTGCCAGCTCACCAAGTGGCGGGCACTACGAGCAGTACTTC; CDR3: CASSPSGGHYEQYF